The text below deals with one T cell receptor beta chain. The sample is drawn from a study of cytomegalovirus exposure and HLA in healthy donors. The CDR3 sequence is 14 residues long. Deletions cut 2 bases from V and 2 bases from J, with 10 bases between. Germline CDR1 KGHSH, CDR2 LQKENI. PCR used 60 Vbeta primers and 13 Jbeta primers. Some clones are missing from TCRdb's copy, which holds only in-frame ones; the method was immunoSEQ multiplex PCR. The repertoire has about 120,000 clones, around 69% of them found once; the top ten carry under 9.5%. Sequences were obtained from PBMCs. V gene TRBV18 combines with J gene TRBJ2-7, with D perhaps TRBD1 (5 bases). The TCR comes from a woman aged 40 to 55 in good health and CMV-seropositive. The CDR3 region is CASSPGRAAYEQYF. CDR3 DNA: TGTGCCAGCTCACCAGGCAGGGCCGCCTACGAGCAGTACTTC.